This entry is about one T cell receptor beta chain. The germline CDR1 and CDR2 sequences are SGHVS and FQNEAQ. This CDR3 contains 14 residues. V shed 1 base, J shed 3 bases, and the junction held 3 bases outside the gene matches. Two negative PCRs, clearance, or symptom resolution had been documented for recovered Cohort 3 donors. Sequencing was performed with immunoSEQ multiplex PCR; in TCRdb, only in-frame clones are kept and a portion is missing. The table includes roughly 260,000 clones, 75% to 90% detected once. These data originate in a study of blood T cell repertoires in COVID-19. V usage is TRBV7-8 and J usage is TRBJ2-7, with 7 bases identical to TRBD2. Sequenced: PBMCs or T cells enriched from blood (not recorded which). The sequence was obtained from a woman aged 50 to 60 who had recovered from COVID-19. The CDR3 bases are TGTGCCAGCAGCTTAGGTCCTAGCGGCTACGAGCAGTACTTC. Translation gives CASSLGPSGYEQYF.